This passage covers 26 T cell receptor beta chains from one sample sequenced in a study of blood T cell repertoires in COVID-19. Assay: immunoSEQ multiplex PCR; the TCRdb copy retains only in-frame clones and omits some. The sample lists about 71,000 clones; about 90% were seen once. What was sequenced was peripheral blood. The receptors originated from a human donor in a cohort sampled during active COVID-19.

This clone was counted once. V and J are TRBV5-4 and TRBJ1-4; possible D gene TRBD1, 5 bases. Deletions cut 0 bases from V and 4 bases from J, with 7 bases between. Per germline, CDR1 SGHNT and CDR2 YYREEE (reference sequence). The CDR3 is made up of 14 amino acids. This CDR3 is CASSLGQLNEKLFF. In DNA form, the CDR3 reads TGTGCCAGCAGCTTGGGACAGCTTAATGAAAAACTGTTTTTT. Combining the CDR3 with reference TRBV5-4 and TRBJ1-4 gives the whole variable domain ETGVTQSPTHLIKTRGQQVTLRCSSQSGHNTVSWYQQALGQGPQFIFQYYREEENGRGNFPPRFSGLQFPNYSSELNVNALELDDSALYLCASSLGQLNEKLFFGSGTQLSVL.

The gene calls are TRBV13 and TRBJ1-1; D ambiguous. Germline V CDR1 and CDR2: PRHDT, FYEKMQ (reference sequence). The length of the CDR3 is 14 residues. The ends were cut back, 4 bases at V and 1 base at J, with 10 bases in the middle. CDR3 sequence (DNA): TGTGCCAGCAGCTCTTCCCCACAGAACACTGAAGCTTTCTTT. The encoded protein is CASSSSPQNTEAFF.

The chain couples TRBV18 to TRBJ2-1; tentatively, D is TRBD1 (8 bases). The germline gives CDR1 KGHSH, CDR2 LQKENI. The CDR3 is 15 residues long. V lost 3 bases, J lost 4 bases, and 13 bases lay in between. The CDR3 region is CASSPGQGGYNEQFF. The CDR3 DNA follows: TGTGCCAGCTCACCCGGACAGGGAGGGTACAATGAGCAGTTCTTC.

V usage is TRBV28 and J usage is TRBJ2-1; 7 nucleotides line up with TRBD2. The CDR3 loop spans 14 amino acids. Per the germline V gene, CDR1 is MDHEN and CDR2 is SYDVKM. V shed 8 bases, J shed 10 bases, and the junction held 14 bases outside the gene matches. The CDR3 loop reads CASGGGQGLNEQFF. CDR3 coding DNA: TGTGCCAGCGGGGGAGGGCAGGGACTGAACGAGCAGTTCTTC. Filled out from reference TRBV28 and TRBJ2-1, the complete variable domain reads DVKVTQSSRYLVKRTGEKVFLECVQDMDHENMFWYRQDPGLGLRLIYFSYDVKMKEKGDIPEGYSVSREKKERFSLILESASTNQTSMYLCASGGGQGLNEQFFGPGTRLTVL.

The CDR3 protein is CASSRGGYNEQFF. For the CDR3, the DNA is TGTGCCAGCAGCCGGGGGGGCTACAATGAGCAGTTCTTC. The J gene is TRBJ2-1, the V gene TRBV28; 8 nucleotides align to TRBD2. J was trimmed by 3 bases and V by 6 bases; bases with no gene match: 1. The CDR3 spans 13 residues. Germline CDR1 MDHEN, CDR2 SYDVKM.

The V call is TRBV28, the J call TRBJ2-2, with 12 bases matching TRBD2. The V segment lost 5 bases and the J segment 7 bases; nucleotides outside the gene matches: 8. The CDR3 consists of 16 residues. Germline values: CDR1 MDHEN, CDR2 SYDVKM. The CDR3 region is CASSLLAGGPLGELFF. CDR3 DNA: TGTGCCAGCAGTCTTCTAGCGGGAGGGCCCCTCGGGGAGCTGTTTTTT.

The J gene is TRBJ1-1, the V gene TRBV4-2, with D hard to call. The CDR3 contains 14 residues. The germline V gene has CDR1 LGHNA and CDR2 YNFKEQ. Trimming left V 4 bases short and J 1 base short, with 10 bases between. DNA for the CDR3: TGTGCCAGCAGCCCGCCTGGGAGGAACACTGAAGCTTTCTTT. This codes for CASSPPGRNTEAFF.

The chain couples TRBV24-1 to TRBJ2-7; 9 bases are a match to TRBD1. Trimming removed 4 bases from V and 7 bases from J; junction bases left unmatched: 10. Germline values: CDR1 KGHDR, CDR2 SFDVKD. The CDR3 runs 15 residues. The DNA of the CDR3 is TGTGCCACCAGTGACCCTCGGACAGGGGTTCGGGAGCAGTACTTC. Its translation: CATSDPRTGVREQYF.

V usage is TRBV12-3 or TRBV12-4 and J usage is TRBJ2-3, with no clear D. Trimming removed 6 bases from V and 6 bases from J, with 13 bases in between. CDR3 length equals 13 residues. CDR3 DNA: TGTGCCAGCAGAGCCGACACTCGGGATACGCAGTATTTT. It translates to CASRADTRDTQYF.

This clone has only one observation. The chain has TRBV28 and TRBJ1-4, with TRBD1 matching over 12 bases. There are 16 residues in the CDR3. After removal of 8 bases from V and 1 base from J, the junction contained 5 bases not matched to a gene. Per the germline V gene, CDR1 is MDHEN and CDR2 is SYDVKM. CDR3 sequence: CASSGQGARTNEKLFF. In nucleotides, the CDR3 is TGTGCCAGCTCGGGACAGGGGGCGCGAACTAATGAAAAACTGTTTTTT.

The chain joins TRBV30 to TRBJ1-1, with D uncertain. This CDR3 contains 12 residues. In germline, CDR1 is GTSNPN, CDR2 SVGIG (reference sequence). Trimming stripped 4 bases from V and 1 base from J, with 7 bases between. The CDR3, as DNA: TGTGCCTGGACCGGCGGGAACACTGAAGCTTTCTTT. As protein: CAWTGGNTEAFF.

The chain is built from TRBV6-1 and TRBJ1-2, with 8 bases aligning to TRBD1. CDR1 and CDR2 from the germline V gene are MNHNS and SASEGT. The CDR3 runs to 13 residues. The J segment lost 12 bases and the V segment lost 3 bases, leaving 9 bases of the junction unmatched. The DNA for the CDR3 is TGTGCCAGCAGTGAGGCGGGGGAGACAGGGGACACCTTC. It yields the protein CASSEAGETGDTF.

The chain has TRBV4-3 and TRBJ1-3, with D unresolved. The CDR3 is 16 amino acids. CDR1 and CDR2 (germline): LGHNA, YSLEER. Trimming removed 0 bases at V and 0 bases at J, with 9 bases between. The chain's CDR3 is CASSQDRGTSGNTIYF. In nucleotides, the CDR3 is TGCGCCAGCAGCCAAGATCGGGGAACCTCTGGAAACACCATATATTTT.

The chain is built from TRBV7-2 and TRBJ2-7; 10 bases are shared with TRBD2. Germline CDR1 SGHTA, CDR2 FQGNSA. The CDR3 is made up of 15 amino acids. Trimming took 3 bases from V and 1 from J; bases not matched to a gene: 3. The CDR3 coding sequence is TGTGCCAGCAGCTTGTGGACTAGCGGATCCTACGAGCAGTACTTC. It translates to CASSLWTSGSYEQYF.

The rearrangement links TRBV28 to TRBJ2-7, with 7 positions matching TRBD2. The CDR3 has 13 amino acids. Unmatched junction bases numbered 7, after V lost 8 bases and J lost 3 bases. Germline CDR1 is MDHEN and CDR2 is SYDVKM. CDR3 nucleotides: TGTGCCAGCCGGGGGGAGCTGGGCTACGAGCAGTACTTC. Its translation: CASRGELGYEQYF.

The chain is built from TRBV7-6 and TRBJ1-4; 11 bases fit TRBD1. After removal of 4 bases from V and 6 bases from J, the junction contained 4 bases not matched to a gene. This CDR3 comprises 15 residues. CDR1 and CDR2 from the germline V gene are SGHVS and FNYEAQ. The DNA for the CDR3 is TGTGCCAGCAGCTACGGACAGGGGGCGGATGAAAAACTGTTTTTT. Its protein is CASSYGQGADEKLFF. The full variable domain, rest sourced from reference TRBV7-6 and TRBJ1-4, is GAGVSQSPRYKVTKRGQDVALRCDPISGHVSLYWYRQALGQGPEFLTYFNYEAQQDKSGLPNDRFSAERPEGSISTLTIQRTEQRDSAMYRCASSYGQGADEKLFFGSGTQLSVL.

This chain uses TRBV3-1 (or the pseudogene TRBV3-2) with TRBJ1-1, with D perhaps TRBD1 (5 bases). Germline assignment: CDR1 LGHDT and CDR2 YNNKEL (reference sequence). The CDR3 extends over 15 amino acids. Between the trimmed V and J ends, which lost 6 bases and 6 bases, there was a span of 20 bases. CDR3 sequence: CASSHRDGGYSEAFF. In DNA, the CDR3 is TGTGCCAGCAGTCACCGAGATGGGGGGTACTCTGAAGCTTTCTTT.

This clone was seen a single time. The chain recombines TRBV7-8 with TRBJ1-6; TRBD1 aligns across 10 bases. V lost 8 bases, J lost 10 bases, and 8 bases stayed unmatched. CDR1 and CDR2 from the germline V gene are SGHVS and FQNEAQ. The CDR3 has 14 residues. CDR3 coding DNA: TGTGCCAGCCGCTGGACAGGGGGAAACTCACCCCTCCACTTT. Its translation is CASRWTGGNSPLHF.

This clone was observed once. The chain carries TRBV24-1 and TRBJ1-5; TRBD1 matches at 7 bases. Germline assignment: CDR1 KGHDR and CDR2 SFDVKD. The V segment lost 7 bases and the J segment 3 bases; nucleotides outside the gene matches: 5. The CDR3 totals 14 residues. CDR3 sequence: CATSPGTVNQPQHF. The CDR3 DNA follows: TGTGCCACCAGCCCCGGGACAGTCAATCAGCCCCAGCATTTT.

The chain carries TRBV5-1 and TRBJ2-3; 7 bases align to TRBD1. Germline lookup yields CDR1 SGHRS and CDR2 YFSETQ. V was pared by 3 bases and J by 2 bases, with 3 bases of the junction left unmatched. The CDR3 totals 14 residues. The DNA for the CDR3 is TGCGCCAGCAGCTGGGACAGCCTCACAGATACGCAGTATTTT. Residues: CASSWDSLTDTQYF.

J is TRBJ2-7 and V is TRBV7-8, with a weak D call TRBD2 (5 bases). V gave up 2 bases and J gave up 3 bases, with 11 bases separating them. CDR3 size: 14 residues. CDR1 is SGHVS and CDR2 is FQNEAQ in the germline V gene. CDR3 in amino acids: CASSLSVGSYEQYF. CDR3 sequence (DNA): TGTGCCAGCAGCTTATCGGTGGGGAGCTACGAGCAGTACTTC.

V usage is TRBV10-3 and J usage is TRBJ2-1, with 8 bases matching TRBD2. The CDR3 has 14 residues. Unmatched junction bases numbered 5, after V lost 4 bases and J lost 6 bases. Per the germline V gene, CDR1 is ENHRY and CDR2 is SYGVKD. This CDR3 is CAISVTTSGNEQFF. The CDR3 DNA is TGTGCCATCAGTGTAACTACTAGCGGCAATGAGCAGTTCTTC.

This clone was seen a single time. The gene calls are TRBV27 and TRBJ2-3, with TRBD2 as a possible D gene (5 bases). In germline, CDR1 is MNHEY, CDR2 SMNVEV (reference sequence). The CDR3 length is 14 residues. V was trimmed by 2 bases and J by 3 bases, leaving 9 bases between them. The CDR3 is CASSLVEGTDTQYF. For the CDR3, the DNA is TGTGCCAGCAGTTTAGTTGAGGGTACAGATACGCAGTATTTT.

The chain carries TRBV14 and TRBJ2-1; 10 bases are shared with TRBD2. CDR3 length equals 13 residues. The V gene's germline CDR1 is SGHDN and CDR2 FVKESK. V lost 1 base and J lost 9; bases outside the gene matches: 0. The CDR3 protein is CASSQVAGGEQFF. Written as DNA, the CDR3 is TGTGCCAGCAGCCAAGTAGCGGGGGGTGAGCAGTTCTTC.

The rearrangement joins TRBV11-2 to TRBJ2-7; D might be TRBD1 (6 bases). In germline, CDR1 is SGHAT, CDR2 FQNNGV. This CDR3 is built from 14 residues. The V end was cut by 3 bases, the J end by 3 bases, with 12 bases between. The CDR3 spells CASSLGTPSYEQYF. CDR3 bases: TGTGCCAGCAGCTTGGGGACACCCAGCTACGAGCAGTACTTC.

V is TRBV5-1 and J is TRBJ2-5; D might be TRBD2 (5 bases). The CDR3 has 13 residues. Germline loops: CDR1 SGHRS, CDR2 YFSETQ. Trimming took 2 bases from V and 1 from J, leaving 6 bases between them. CDR3 nucleotide sequence: TGCGCCAGCAGCTTTGGGAGCCAAGAGACCCAGTACTTC. Translated: CASSFGSQETQYF.